This record concerns one T cell receptor beta chain sequence. Germline CDR1 SGHTS, CDR2 YDEGEE. Trimming shortened V by 0 bases and J by 10 bases, and 11 bases separated the two germline ends. The CDR3 runs to 14 residues. Original processing methods: Nucleated cell counts were estimated from reference gene primer amplification. Here immunoSEQ multiplex PCR was the method, and the copy in TCRdb shows in-frame clones only, minus some. The V and J calls and clone size are taken from that table; D and trimming were inferred from the DNA. This table holds around 230,000 clones, roughly 85% found once. This sample stems from a study of blood T cell repertoires in COVID-19. About the research overall: Researchers got acute and convalescent COVID-19 samples from the United States, Italy and Spain. The cDNA or gDNA used as material had been derived from T cells, B-cell-depleted T cells, or PBMCs.

The sequencing input was peripheral blood. The V and J genes are TRBV5-8 and TRBJ1-6, with D unclear. The receptor comes from a woman aged 40 to 50 with active or convalescent COVID-19. This chain's CDR3 is CASSLGIGGSPLHF. In DNA form, the CDR3 reads TGTGCCAGCAGCTTGGGGATAGGAGGGTCACCCCTCCACTTT.